This T cell receptor (beta chain) was identified in a study of blood T cell repertoires in COVID-19. Methods used by the authors: Reference gene primer amplification gave nucleated cell count estimates. TCRdb's table, derived via immunoSEQ multiplex PCR, lists solely in-frame clones and lacks some. V, J and clone size derive from that table, while D and trimming were established from the DNA sequence. The sample holds approximately 140,000 clones, more than 75% seen once. Trimming removed 6 bases at V and 1 base at J, with 14 bases between. Germline values: CDR1 MGHRA, CDR2 YSYEKL. The CDR3 consists of 15 residues.

The TCR sequence derives from a man in his sixties or seventies with acute or convalescent COVID-19. The specimen sequenced was peripheral blood. The chain recombines TRBV4-1 with TRBJ2-3; TRBD2 might be the D (6 bases). The DNA for the CDR3 is TGCGCCAGCAGACCCCGGGGGTTTGGCACAGATACGCAGTATTTT. The encoded protein is CASRPRGFGTDTQYF.